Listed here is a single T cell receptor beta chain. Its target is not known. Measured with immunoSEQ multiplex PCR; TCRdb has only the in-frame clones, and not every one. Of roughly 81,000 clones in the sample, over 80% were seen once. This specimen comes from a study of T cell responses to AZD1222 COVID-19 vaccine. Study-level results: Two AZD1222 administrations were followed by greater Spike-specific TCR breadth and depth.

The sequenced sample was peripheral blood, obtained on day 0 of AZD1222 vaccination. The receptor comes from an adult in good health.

CDR3 bases: TGTGCCAGCAGGGGGCGCCGTAAAGAGAGGAATGAAAAACTGTTTTTT. This gives the protein CASRGRRKERNEKLFF. The rearrangement uses TRBV28 and TRBJ1-4; maybe TRBD1 (5 bases). The length of the CDR3 is 16 residues. V lost 6 bases, J lost 5 bases, and 19 bases lay in between. CDR1 and CDR2 (germline): MDHEN, SYDVKM.